This TCR beta chain was found in a study of CD8+ T cells in alopecia areata. Overall study: Tofacitinib administration persisted for 6 to 18 months, succeeded by 6 months off drug. Study-wide findings and caveats: Scalp repertoires also include resident alphabeta T cells from normal skin.

Notes on this clone: The target antigen is unknown.

The CDR3 loop spans 15 amino acids. Trimming removed 1 base from V and 1 base from J, with 11 bases in between. CDR1 is MGHRA and CDR2 is YSYEKL in the germline V gene. Stated treatment: oral pan-JAK inhibitor, 5-10 mg twice daily. As the sequencing template, cDNA was produced by extracting RNA and reverse transcribing it. The assay was immunoSEQ multiplex PCR, and TCRdb's table has in-frame clones only and misses some. The sample shows over 150,000 clones, about 53% of them seen only once. The sequenced sample was CD8+ T cells sorted from blood, obtained at week 24, from a patient treated with tofacitinib. The source is a human donor with alopecia areata. This chain uses TRBV4-1 with TRBJ2-7; D unresolved. CDR3 residues: CASSQGSGRSYEQYF. The DNA for the CDR3 is TGCGCCAGCAGCCAAGGGTCAGGAAGGTCCTACGAGCAGTACTTC.